What follows is one T cell receptor beta chain and its context. This may arise from a read error, as a much more abundant clone is one base away. Amplification yielded TCR beta CDR3 regions, with RNA transcripts as the source. The HTBI set primed first-round TCR CDR3 RT-PCR. Each CDR3 protein gets one entry after TCRdb re-called the multiplex PCR reads with MiXCR. The repertoire consists of 300,000 to 400,000 distinct CDR3 sequences, with 15% to 20% occurring once and the leading ten covering 45% to 50%. The sample belongs to a study of T cells in Graves' hyperthyroidism and ophthalmopathy. The junction had 13 bases not matched to a gene; V was cut back by 8 bases and J by 2 bases. In germline, CDR1 is DFQATT, CDR2 SNEGSKA (reference sequence). The CDR3 has 15 residues.

The V and J genes are TRBV20-1 and TRBJ2-3; 7 nucleotides line up with TRBD2. Material for sequencing was blood. The clonotype comes from a woman aged 45-59 years with Graves' hyperthyroidism. CDR3 region: CSPGGERVFTDTQYF. CDR3 nucleotides: TGCAGTCCGGGGGGTGAGAGGGTTTTCACAGATACGCAGTATTTT.